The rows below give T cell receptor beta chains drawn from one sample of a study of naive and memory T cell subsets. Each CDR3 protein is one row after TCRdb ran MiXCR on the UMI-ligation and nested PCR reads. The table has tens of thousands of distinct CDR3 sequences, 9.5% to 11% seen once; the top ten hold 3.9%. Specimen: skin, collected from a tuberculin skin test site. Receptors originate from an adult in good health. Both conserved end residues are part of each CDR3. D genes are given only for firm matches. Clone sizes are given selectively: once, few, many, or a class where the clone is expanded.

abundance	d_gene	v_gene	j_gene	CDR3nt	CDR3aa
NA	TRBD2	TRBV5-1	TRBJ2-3	TGCGCCAGCAGCTTGGCGATCGGCGCGGGGGGGCATACGCAGTATTTT	CASSLAIGAGGHTQYF
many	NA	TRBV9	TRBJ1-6	TGTGCCAGCAGCGCTAACCCGACAGGCGGCACATCACCCCTCCACTTT	CASSANPTGGTSPLHF
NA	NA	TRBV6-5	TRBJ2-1	TGTGCCAGCAGTTACGCGAGGGGAAGGAGCCAGGGATATGAGCAGTTCTTC	CASSYARGRSQGYEQFF
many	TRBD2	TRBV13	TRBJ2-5	TGTGCCAGCAGCTTAGCTAGCGGGACCCAGTACTTC	CASSLASGTQYF
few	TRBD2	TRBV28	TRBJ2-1	TGTGCCAGCAGGGAAGCGGGAGTAAGGGACAATGAGCAGTTCTTC	CASREAGVRDNEQFF
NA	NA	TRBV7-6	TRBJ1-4	TGTGCCAGCAGCCGAGAAGGGTATTTGGGTGAAAAACTGTTTTTT	CASSREGYLGEKLFF
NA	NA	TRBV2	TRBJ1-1	TGTGCCAGCAAGCAGGGGCGGAACACTGAAGCTTTCTTT	CASKQGRNTEAFF
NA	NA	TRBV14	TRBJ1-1	TGTGCCAGCAGCCAATCCCCAGGCACTGAAGCTTTCTTT	CASSQSPGTEAFF
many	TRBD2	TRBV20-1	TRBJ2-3	TGCAGTGCTTTCCTAAGCGGGAGTGGGGCAGATACGCAGTATTTT	CSAFLSGSGADTQYF
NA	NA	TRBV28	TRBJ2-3	TGTGCCAGCAGACTACCGGGACAAAGGCGCTCAGATACGCAGTATTTT	CASRLPGQRRSDTQYF
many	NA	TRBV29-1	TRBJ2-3	TGCAGCGCCACTCAGAGCACAGATACGCAGTATTTT	CSATQSTDTQYF
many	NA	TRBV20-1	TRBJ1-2	TGCAGTGCTACGGGTGACTATGGCTACACCTTC	CSATGDYGYTF
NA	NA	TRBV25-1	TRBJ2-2	TGTGCCAGCAGTTTCCGGGACTCCTACACCGGGGAGCTGTTTTTT	CASSFRDSYTGELFF
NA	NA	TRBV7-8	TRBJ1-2	TGTGCCAGCAGCTTAGTACCATCGCCGATTAACTATGGCTACACCTTC	CASSLVPSPINYGYTF
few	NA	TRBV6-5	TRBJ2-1	TGTGCCAGCAGTCGAAAAAGACGAGACAATGAGCAGTTCTTC	CASSRKRRDNEQFF
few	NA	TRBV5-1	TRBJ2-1	TGCGCCAGCAACGAAGGACTTCTTAACAATGAGCAGTTCTTC	CASNEGLLNNEQFF
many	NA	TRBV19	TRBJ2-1	TGTGCCAGTAGTATAGATAAGGGCTACAGGCCTTACCACAATGAGCAGTTCTTC	CASSIDKGYRPYHNEQFF
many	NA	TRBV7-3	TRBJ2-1	TGTGCCAGCAGCTTAAGGGGTAACTCCTACAATGAGCAGTTCTTC	CASSLRGNSYNEQFF
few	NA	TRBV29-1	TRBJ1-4	TGCAGCGTCCGACCGGATAATGAAAAACTGTTTTTT	CSVRPDNEKLFF
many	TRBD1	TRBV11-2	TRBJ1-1	TGTGCCAGCAGCTTACAAGGGGGCAACACTGAAGCTTTCTTT	CASSLQGGNTEAFF
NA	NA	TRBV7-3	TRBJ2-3	TGTGCCAGCAGCTTACAAGGGCTTCACTTAGATACGCAGTATTTT	CASSLQGLHLDTQYF
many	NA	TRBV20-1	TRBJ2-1	TGCAGTGCTAGTAACCGCCTTTACAATGAGCAGTTCTTC	CSASNRLYNEQFF
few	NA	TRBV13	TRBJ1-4	TGTGCCAGCAGCTTAGCTTCTGGGGACGAAAAACTGTTTTTT	CASSLASGDEKLFF
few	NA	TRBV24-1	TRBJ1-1	TGTGCCACCAGTGCGGGGGGCTCTAGTACTGAAGCTTTCTTT	CATSAGGSSTEAFF
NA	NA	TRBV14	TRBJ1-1	TGTGCCAGCAGCCAAGATAGAGGGACTGAAGCTTTCTTT	CASSQDRGTEAFF
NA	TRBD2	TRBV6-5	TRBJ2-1	TGTGCCAGCAGCCCCACTTGGCGGGGGAGAAATGAGCAGTTCTTC	CASSPTWRGRNEQFF
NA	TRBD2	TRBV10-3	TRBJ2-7	TGTGCCATCAGTGAGTCGCCCGGGGGGGTAGGCTCCTACGAGCAGTACTTC	CAISESPGGVGSYEQYF
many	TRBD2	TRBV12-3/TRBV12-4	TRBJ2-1	TGTGCCAGCAGTCCTGGACTAGCGGGAAGCAATGAGCAGTTCTTC	CASSPGLAGSNEQFF
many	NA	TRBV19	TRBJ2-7	TGTGCCAGTAGTCTCTCCCCTCTTGGGATCTACGAGCAGTACTTC	CASSLSPLGIYEQYF
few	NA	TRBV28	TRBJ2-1	TGTGCCAGCGGAAATGGGGGTTCCTACAATGAGCAGTTCTTC	CASGNGGSYNEQFF
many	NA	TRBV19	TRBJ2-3	TGTGCCAGTAGTATGATCGGCCGGACTAGCACAGATACGCAGTATTTT	CASSMIGRTSTDTQYF
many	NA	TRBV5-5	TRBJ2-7	TGTGCCAGCAGCACCCCGGACATTTCCTACGAGCAGTACTTC	CASSTPDISYEQYF
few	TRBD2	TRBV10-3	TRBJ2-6	TGTGCCACCGCTAGCGGGAGTAGTGGGGCCAACGTCCTGACTTTC	CATASGSSGANVLTF
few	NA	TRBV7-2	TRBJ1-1	TGTGCCAGCAGCCCGAGGGACATGAACACTGAAGCTTTCTTT	CASSPRDMNTEAFF
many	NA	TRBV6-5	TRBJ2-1	TGTGCCAGCAGGCCCTCCTACAATGAGCAGTTCTTC	CASRPSYNEQFF
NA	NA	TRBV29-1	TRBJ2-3	TGCAGCGTTTACCCAAGCGAACTCACAGATACGCAGTATTTT	CSVYPSELTDTQYF
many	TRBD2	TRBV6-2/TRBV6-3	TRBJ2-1	TGTGCCAGCAGTCCCCCGACTAGCGGGGTCTCCTACAATGAGCAGTTCTTC	CASSPPTSGVSYNEQFF
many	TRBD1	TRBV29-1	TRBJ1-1	TGCAGCGTTGGGGGACAGGGCCCAAACACTGAAGCTTTCTTT	CSVGGQGPNTEAFF
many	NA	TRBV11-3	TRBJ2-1	TGTGCCAGCATGGGGGATCTCTCCTACAATGAGCAGTTCTTC	CASMGDLSYNEQFF
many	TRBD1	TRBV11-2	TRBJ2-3	TGTGCCAGCAGCCCCCAACCGGGACAGGGGGCTTTAGATACGCAGTATTTT	CASSPQPGQGALDTQYF